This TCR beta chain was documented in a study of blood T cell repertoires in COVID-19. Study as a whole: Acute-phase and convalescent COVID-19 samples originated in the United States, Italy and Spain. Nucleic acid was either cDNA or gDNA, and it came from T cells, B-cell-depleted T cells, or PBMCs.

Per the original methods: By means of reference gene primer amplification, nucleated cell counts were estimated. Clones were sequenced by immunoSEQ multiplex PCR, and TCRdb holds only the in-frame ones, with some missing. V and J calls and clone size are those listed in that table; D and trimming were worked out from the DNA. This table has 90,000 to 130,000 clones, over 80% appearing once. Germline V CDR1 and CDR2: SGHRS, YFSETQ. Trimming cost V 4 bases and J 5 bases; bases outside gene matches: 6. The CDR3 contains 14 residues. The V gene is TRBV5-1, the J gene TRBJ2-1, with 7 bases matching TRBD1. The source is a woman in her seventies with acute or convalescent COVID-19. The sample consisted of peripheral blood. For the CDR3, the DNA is TGCGCCAGCAGCACCCAGGGGGTGGACAATGAGCAGTTCTTC. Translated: CASSTQGVDNEQFF.